The T cell receptor beta chain described here comes from a study of T cells in Graves' hyperthyroidism and ophthalmopathy. Study details: Peripheral blood specimens were obtained at initial diagnosis, prior to any treatment.

Researchers took RNA transcripts and amplified the TCR beta CDR3 regions from them. HTBI primers drove first-round RT-PCR of the TCR CDR3. MiXCR was run by TCRdb on the multiplex PCR reads, yielding one entry per CDR3 protein. This sample has some 350,000 distinct CDR3 sequences, with approximately 16% found just once. The sample holds many counts of this clonotype. The germline gives CDR1 SNHLY, CDR2 FYNNEI. The length of the CDR3 is 13 residues. V lost 4 bases, J lost 1 base, and 7 bases lay in between. The receptor was isolated from a woman aged 55-70 years with Graves' ophthalmopathy. The chain couples TRBV2 to TRBJ2-5; a possible D gene is TRBD2 (5 bases). The sequenced sample was blood. In DNA form, the CDR3 reads TGTGCCAGCAGTGTCCTAGCCCAAGAGACCCAGTACTTC. Amino acids: CASSVLAQETQYF.